The next 26 T cell receptor beta chains were all read from a single sample in a study of cytomegalovirus exposure and HLA in healthy donors. With 60 Vbeta and 13 Jbeta primers, the PCR was carried out. TCRdb keeps only in-frame clones here, not all; method: immunoSEQ multiplex PCR. This sample has about 180,000 clones, with roughly 87% found just once. The sequenced material came from PBMCs. These receptors were taken from a man aged 35 to 55 in good health and CMV-seronegative.

The chain uses TRBV14 and TRBJ2-7; no definite D call. The V end lost 2 bases, the J end lost 6 bases, and 14 bases lay between the germline ends. The CDR3 length is 14 residues. Germline V gene data show CDR1 as SGHDN and CDR2 as FVKESK. Here the CDR3 reads CASSQMQDMGEQYF. CDR3 DNA sequence: TGTGCCAGCAGCCAAATGCAGGATATGGGCGAGCAGTACTTC.

In regard to this clone: The junction shows a germline mismatch at one end, possibly a read error. J is TRBJ2-5 and V is TRBV30; no clear D. The CDR3 loop spans 11 amino acids. CDR1 is GTSNPN, CDR2 SVGIG, per germline (reference sequence). The CDR3 DNA reads as TGTGCCTGGACACGTCAAGAGGCCCAGTACTTC. Translating gives CAWTRQEAQYF.

The V gene is TRBV9, the J gene TRBJ2-3; 7 bases line up with TRBD2. Per germline, CDR1 SGDLS and CDR2 YYNGEE. The CDR3 has 14 amino acids. V lost 4 bases and J lost 4; bases outside the gene matches: 6. The CDR3 loop reads CASSTSGEPDTQYF. For the CDR3, the DNA is TGTGCCAGCAGCACAAGCGGGGAGCCAGATACGCAGTATTTT.

The J gene is TRBJ1-2, the V gene TRBV2; D not certain. The CDR3 loop spans 12 amino acids. Trimming removed 5 bases from V and 7 bases from J, with 11 bases in between. CDR1 and CDR2 from the germline V gene are SNHLY and FYNNEI. The CDR3 loop reads CASSIPPGGYTF. For the CDR3, the DNA is TGTGCCAGCAGTATTCCCCCGGGTGGCTACACCTTC.

The V call is TRBV9, the J call TRBJ1-2, with 8 bases aligning to TRBD1. CDR3 length: 14 amino acids. Germline CDR1 is SGDLS and CDR2 is YYNGEE. The J segment lost 6 bases and the V segment lost 1 base, leaving 5 bases of the junction unmatched. In DNA form, the CDR3 reads TGTGCCAGCAGCGTATCAGGGGGCGGAAATGGCTACACCTTC. Its translation: CASSVSGGGNGYTF.

The J gene is TRBJ2-2, the V gene TRBV7-2; 9 bases agree with TRBD2. Per germline, CDR1 SGHTA and CDR2 FQGNSA. Losses at the gene ends were 3 bases for V and 6 bases for J; bases not matched to a gene: 8. This CDR3 region has 16 residues. CDR3 DNA: TGTGCCAGCAGCTTCCCGAGGGCGGGAGGGCCCGGGGAGCTGTTTTTT. Translated, it gives CASSFPRAGGPGELFF.

CDR3 sequence: CASTTGTQVSGANVLTF. The DNA of the CDR3 is TGTGCCAGTACCACCGGGACACAAGTCTCTGGGGCCAACGTCCTGACTTTC. The chain carries TRBV19 and TRBJ2-6; maybe TRBD1 (6 bases). Germline lookup yields CDR1 LNHDA and CDR2 SQIVND (reference sequence). Between the trimmed V and J ends, which lost 7 bases and 0 bases, there was a span of 16 bases. This CDR3 has 17 amino acids.

This clone was seen a few times. This chain uses TRBV2 with TRBJ2-7; 12 bases map to TRBD2. Germline CDR1 SNHLY, CDR2 FYNNEI. The CDR3 totals 15 residues. With 5 bases clipped from V and 2 bases from J, the junction kept 4 bases outside the gene matches. CDR3 DNA: TGTGCCAGCAGTCGACTAGCGGGGGTAACCTACGAGCAGTACTTC. Translation: CASSRLAGVTYEQYF.

Here the CDR3 reads CASSLAGELYGYTF. The CDR3 DNA reads TGTGCCAGCTCACTTGCGGGGGAGCTGTATGGCTACACCTTC. This chain uses TRBV18 with TRBJ1-2; TRBD1 might be the D (5 bases). The V and J ends lost 4 bases and 5 bases respectively, with 14 bases between them. The CDR3 contains 14 residues. In germline, CDR1 is KGHSH, CDR2 LQKENI.

The chain carries TRBV5-8 and TRBJ2-7; 13 positions agree with TRBD2. In germline, CDR1 is SGHTS, CDR2 YDEGEE. This CDR3 has 17 amino acids. V dropped 0 bases and J dropped 2; count of bases not matched to a gene: 5. The CDR3: CASSLAYGTSGTYEQYF. CDR3 DNA: TGTGCCAGCAGCTTGGCTTATGGGACTAGCGGGACCTACGAGCAGTACTTC.

This rearrangement joins TRBV29-1 to TRBJ2-3; 10 bases align to TRBD2. The CDR3 is 18 amino acids. J was trimmed by 5 bases and V by 0 bases; bases with no gene match: 14. Germline loops: CDR1 SQVTM, CDR2 ANQGSEA. CDR3 nucleotides: TGCAGCGTTGAAGAAGCCTCCACTAGCGGGAAGGGTCGAGATACGCAGTATTTT. This codes for CSVEEASTSGKGRDTQYF.

This rearrangement joins TRBV4-2 to TRBJ2-5; 11 bases fit TRBD2. V lost 1 base to trimming and J lost 4 bases; unmatched junction nucleotides: 5. This CDR3 region has 16 residues. CDR1 is LGHNA, CDR2 YNFKEQ, per germline. In DNA form, the CDR3 reads TGTGCCAGCAGCCAAGCGGTAGCGGGGGGGCGAGAGACCCAGTACTTC. It encodes CASSQAVAGGRETQYF.

With respect to this clone: At one end the junction does not follow the germline gene, possibly because of a read error. V gene TRBV27 combines with J gene TRBJ2-7, with 9 bases fitting TRBD2. Germline values: CDR1 MNHEY, CDR2 SMNVEV (reference sequence). The length of the CDR3 is 13 residues. The CDR3: CASRGGGGGLSFF. CDR3 in DNA: TGTGCCAGCAGAGGGGGCGGGGGGGGGCTTAGTTTCTTC.

This chain uses TRBV2 with TRBJ2-2; tentative D call: TRBD2 (5 bases). V was cut by 4 bases and J by 8 bases, with 5 bases left in between. Looked up from germline, CDR1 is SNHLY and CDR2 is FYNNEI. CDR3 length equals 11 residues. CDR3 sequence: CASSGEGELFF. The CDR3 bases are TGTGCCAGCAGTGGGGAGGGGGAGCTGTTTTTT.

The chain recombines TRBV27 with TRBJ2-3; the match to TRBD2 covers 8 bases. The CDR3 loop spans 16 amino acids. The junction had 5 bases not matched to a gene; V was cut back by 1 base and J by 2 bases. Germline V gives CDR1 MNHEY, CDR2 SMNVEV (reference sequence). The CDR3 here is CASSLFGLANTDTQYF. As DNA, the CDR3 is TGTGCCAGCAGTTTATTTGGACTAGCCAACACAGATACGCAGTATTTT.

The genes are TRBV6-1 and TRBJ1-5; 7 bases are a match to TRBD1. With 4 bases clipped from V and 1 base from J, the junction kept 13 bases outside the gene matches. In germline, CDR1 is MNHNS, CDR2 SASEGT. This CDR3 contains 18 residues. The CDR3 DNA reads TGTGCCAGCAGTGGCTTGCCCCGGGACAGCCTAAGCAATCAGCCCCAGCATTTT. Its protein product is CASSGLPRDSLSNQPQHF.

V is TRBV27 and J is TRBJ2-4; weak D call: TRBD2 (6 bases). The V end lost 7 bases, the J end lost 0 bases, and 13 bases lay between the germline ends. Germline CDR1 is MNHEY and CDR2 is SMNVEV (reference sequence). The CDR3 totals 15 residues. The CDR3 DNA reads TGTGCCAGCATGGGCGGGGAGGTAGCCAAAAACATTCAGTACTTC. Its translation: CASMGGEVAKNIQYF.

J is TRBJ2-4 and V is TRBV18; 7 nucleotides match TRBD2. In germline, CDR1 is KGHSH, CDR2 LQKENI. The length of the CDR3 is 16 residues. V trimming: 2 bases; J trimming: 0 bases; junction bases outside the gene matches: 4. The CDR3 is CASSPRSSGAKNIQYF. CDR3 sequence (DNA): TGTGCCAGCTCACCAAGGTCTAGCGGAGCCAAAAACATTCAGTACTTC.

The chain carries TRBV6-1 and TRBJ2-3; TRBD2 is a possible D gene (5 bases). With 11 bases removed from V and 5 bases from J, the gap between germline ends came to 23 bases. The germline gives CDR1 MNHNS, CDR2 SASEGT. The CDR3 runs 15 residues. In DNA, the CDR3 is TGTGCCTCTCTTAAAGGGAGCCCCGGGGAAGATACGCAGTATTTT. It specifies CASLKGSPGEDTQYF.

The genes are TRBV28 and TRBJ2-3; 11 bases agree with TRBD2. The trim removed 7 bases at V and 6 bases at J, leaving 9 bases unmatched. This CDR3 contains 15 residues. In germline, CDR1 is MDHEN, CDR2 SYDVKM. CDR3 residues: CASISGGADGDTQYF. The CDR3 DNA follows: TGTGCCAGCATTAGCGGGGGGGCCGACGGGGATACGCAGTATTTT.

The chain has TRBV4-2 and TRBJ2-1; 9 bases match TRBD2. This CDR3 region has 16 residues. Germline V CDR1 and CDR2: LGHNA, YNFKEQ. After removal of 0 bases from V and 3 bases from J, the junction contained 3 bases not matched to a gene. This CDR3 is CASSQDGRGGYNEQFF. CDR3 sequence (DNA): TGTGCCAGCAGCCAAGATGGGCGGGGGGGCTACAATGAGCAGTTCTTC.

V and J are TRBV25-1 and TRBJ1-2; D not resolved. CDR1 and CDR2 (germline): MGHDK, SYGVNS. The CDR3 loop spans 13 amino acids. V was pared by 5 bases and J by 0 bases, with 7 bases between. The DNA of the CDR3 is TGTGCCAGCAGTAGAGGTGCTAACTATGGCTACACCTTC. Translating gives CASSRGANYGYTF.

With regard to this clone: The junction departs from the called germline gene at one end, perhaps through a read error. The chain is built from TRBV13 and TRBJ2-3; no firm D call. The CDR3 loop spans 14 amino acids. Germline V gene data show CDR1 as PRHDT and CDR2 as FYEKMQ (reference sequence). DNA of the CDR3: TGTGTCAGCAGCTTTCTGAGCGTCCCAGATACGCAGTATTTT. Encoded protein: CVSSFLSVPDTQYF.

This chain uses TRBV5-1 with TRBJ2-5; D gene ambiguous. This CDR3 has 13 residues. CDR1 is SGHRS and CDR2 is YFSETQ in the germline V gene. Trimming took off 2 bases at V and 5 bases at J, with 10 bases between the two ends. The CDR3 loop is CASSFLSRETQYF. The CDR3 DNA follows: TGCGCCAGCAGCTTCTTGTCCAGGGAGACCCAGTACTTC.

V is TRBV28 and J is TRBJ2-3; weak D call: TRBD1 (6 bases). CDR3 length: 16 amino acids. From germline, CDR1 is MDHEN and CDR2 SYDVKM. Between the trimmed V and J ends, which lost 5 bases and 7 bases, there was a span of 22 bases. As DNA, the CDR3 is TGTGCCAGCAGTGCGTCCGGGACATCCCACAGACATACGCAGTATTTT. Translation gives CASSASGTSHRHTQYF.

This sequence joins TRBV5-1 and TRBJ2-3; 9 nucleotides align to TRBD2. Germline V CDR1 and CDR2: SGHRS, YFSETQ. Trimming at V came to 0 bases and at J to 4 bases, leaving 0 bases not matched to a gene. There are 14 residues in the CDR3. CDR3 bases: TGCGCCAGCAGCTTGGGACTAGCGGCAGATACGCAGTATTTT. This gives the protein CASSLGLAADTQYF.